This T cell receptor beta chain appears in the sequencing data of a study of T cells in Graves' hyperthyroidism and ophthalmopathy. Study-wide findings and caveats: The model foresaw ophthalmopathy a median around 6 months prior to onset. Through a model of 13 V-J features, ophthalmopathy was separated from stable hyperthyroidism.

This clonotype occurred many times. The antigen is undetermined. Regions amplified from RNA transcripts were the TCR beta CDR3 regions. The study used the HTBI primer set for a first-round RT-PCR of the TCR CDR3. TCRdb fed the multiplex PCR reads into MiXCR, producing one record per CDR3 protein. The sample lists 350,000 to 450,000 distinct CDR3 sequences, roughly 14% occurring once. The V and J ends lost 8 bases and 4 bases respectively, with 14 bases between them. The CDR3 is 14 amino acids. The germline V gene encodes CDR1 SNHLY and CDR2 FYNNEI. This rearrangement joins TRBV2 to TRBJ1-4, with D possibly matching TRBD1 (6 bases). The clonotype originates from a woman in her fifties or sixties with Graves' hyperthyroidism. Material: blood. DNA for the CDR3: TGTGCCAGCCTCGACAGGTCGTATAATGAAAAACTGTTTTTT. Translation: CASLDRSYNEKLFF.